The source of this T cell receptor beta chain is a study of blood T cell repertoires in COVID-19 (dated by TCRdb to 2019 to 2021). For context, the study as a whole: Collaborator samples came from the United States, Italy and Spain and covered acute and convalescent phases of COVID-19. The material from the prospective study consisted of cDNA or gDNA derived from T cells, B-cell-depleted T cells, or PBMCs. The dataset comprised deeply sampled blood TCRbeta repertoires from subjects exposed to, actively infected with, or recovered from COVID-19. A freely available public database, intended as a resource for researchers studying the immune response to SARS-CoV-2, is where the repertoires were released. Samples came from the ongoing ImmuneRACE study (first 160 participants) plus 1,254 subjects from 6 global collaborators. Sample metadata almost always included a de-identified subject ID, COVID-19 status, age in years and sex. Where available, HLA class I and class II types were taken from metadata supplied by the sample provider and were not determined by assay-based typing. Study-wide findings and limitations: How much clinical and demographic metadata was included differed by source and by participant, and the metadata was provided uncurated.

With respect to this clone: Its antigen is still unknown. No much larger clone is present one base from it, and per-base qualities are unavailable.

The immunoSEQ Assay, a bias-controlled multiplex PCR, was used to amplify TCRbeta CDR3 regions from genomic DNA. The authors processed their data as follows. Within the assay, amplification of reference gene primers was used to estimate how many nucleated cells each sample contained. To quantify the absolute abundance of each unique TCRbeta CDR3 rearrangement, sequence reads were collapsed and filtered. Productive Simpson clonality was computed per sample as the square root of Simpson's diversity index over productive rearrangements. TCRdb limited this immuneACCESS table to in-frame rearrangements with V and J called. A share of clones is missing; checked studies link under half to unresolved V genes, and the rest is unexplained. V, J and clone size are taken as reported in that table, and D and trimming were inferred from the DNA itself. The sample has almost 350,000 clones on record, approximately 91% of them singletons. Just over 1% of the sample goes to the ten largest clones.

V loses 5 bases at its end and J loses 1 base; junction bases beyond the gene matches: 5. Taken from the germline V gene (reference sequence), the CDR1 and CDR2 loops are LNHNV and YYDKDF. CDR3 length: 16 amino acids, cysteine to phenylalanine. The only DNA kept is the CDR3, 48 bases in frame from the first base. Participants in the prospective study were enrolled through a virtual design, were aged roughly 18 to 100 years, and lived in approximately 25 United States geographic areas. To assign participants to cohorts, the prospective study relied on clinical history that participants themselves reported in a screening survey and a study questionnaire. Exposed participants had been in contact, within 2 weeks of entering the study, with a person who had a PCR-confirmed or clinician-diagnosed case of COVID-19. Mobile phlebotomists in the prospective study collected whole blood, serum and a nasopharyngeal or oropharyngeal swab from every participant. Prospective study participants could optionally give additional blood draws and questionnaires over an approximately two-month period. Before DNA extraction, blood samples from the prospective study were shipped at room temperature or frozen.

Input material: PBMCs or T cells enriched from blood (not recorded which). Recombination connected TRBV15 to TRBJ2-6; 7 bases in between match TRBD2. The TCR comes from a woman in her twenties or thirties who had been exposed to COVID-19. The sequence in DNA is TGTGCCACCAGCGAATGGGGGGGTTCTGGGGCCAACGTCCTGACTTTC. Its protein reads: CATSEWGGSGANVLTF.